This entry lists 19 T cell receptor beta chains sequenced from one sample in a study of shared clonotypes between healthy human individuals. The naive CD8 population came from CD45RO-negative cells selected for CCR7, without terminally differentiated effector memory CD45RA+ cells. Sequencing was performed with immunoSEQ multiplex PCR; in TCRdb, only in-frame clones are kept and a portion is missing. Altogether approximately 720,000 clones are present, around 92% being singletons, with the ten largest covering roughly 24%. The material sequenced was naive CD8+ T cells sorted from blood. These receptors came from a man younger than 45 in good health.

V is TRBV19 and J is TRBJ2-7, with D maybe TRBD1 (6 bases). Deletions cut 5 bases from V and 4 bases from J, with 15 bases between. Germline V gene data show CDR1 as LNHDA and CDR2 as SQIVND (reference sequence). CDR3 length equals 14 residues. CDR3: CASSPAQRGYEQYF. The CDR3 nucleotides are TGTGCCAGTAGTCCGGCCCAGAGGGGGTACGAGCAGTACTTC.

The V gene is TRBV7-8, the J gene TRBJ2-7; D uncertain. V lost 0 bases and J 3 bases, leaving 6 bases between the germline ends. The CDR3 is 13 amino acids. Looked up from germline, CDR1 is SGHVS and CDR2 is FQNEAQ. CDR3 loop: CASSLAASYEQYF. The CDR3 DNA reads TGTGCCAGCAGCTTAGCGGCCAGCTACGAGCAGTACTTC.

The CDR3 region has the DNA TGTGCCAGCGGTATAACTAGCGGGGGAGACAATGAGCAGTTCTTC. This codes for CASGITSGGDNEQFF. The chain couples TRBV7-6 to TRBJ2-1, with 11 positions matching TRBD2. CDR1 is SGHVS and CDR2 is FNYEAQ in the germline V gene. The CDR3 consists of 15 residues. V trimming: 8 bases; J trimming: 5 bases; junction bases outside the gene matches: 8.

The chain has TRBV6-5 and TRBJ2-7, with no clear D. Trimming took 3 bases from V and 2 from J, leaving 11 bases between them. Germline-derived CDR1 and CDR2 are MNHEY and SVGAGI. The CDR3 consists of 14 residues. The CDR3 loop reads CASSYTDGTYEQYF. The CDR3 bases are TGTGCCAGCAGTTATACTGACGGTACCTACGAGCAGTACTTC.

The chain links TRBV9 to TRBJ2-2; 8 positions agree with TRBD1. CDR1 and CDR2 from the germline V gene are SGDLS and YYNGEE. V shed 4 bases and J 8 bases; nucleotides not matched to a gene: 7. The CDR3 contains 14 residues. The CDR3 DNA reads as TGTGCCAGCAGCTACCAGGGGGCGGCGGGGGAGCTGTTTTTT. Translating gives CASSYQGAAGELFF.

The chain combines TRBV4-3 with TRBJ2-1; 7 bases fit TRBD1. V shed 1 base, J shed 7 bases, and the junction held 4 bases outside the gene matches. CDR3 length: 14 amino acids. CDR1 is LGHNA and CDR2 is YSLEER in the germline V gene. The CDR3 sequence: CASSQGPTGNEQFF. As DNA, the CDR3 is TGCGCCAGCAGCCAAGGTCCGACAGGGAATGAGCAGTTCTTC.

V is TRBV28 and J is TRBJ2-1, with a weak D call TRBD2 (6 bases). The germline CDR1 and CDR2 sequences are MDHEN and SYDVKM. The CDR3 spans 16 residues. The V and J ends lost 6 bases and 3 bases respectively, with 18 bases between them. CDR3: CASSDPTSRNYNEQFF. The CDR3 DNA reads TGTGCCAGCAGCGACCCCACTAGCAGAAACTACAATGAGCAGTTCTTC.

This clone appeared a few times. The CDR3 DNA follows: TGTGCCACTCCCGGGACTAGCGACAATGAGCAGTTCTTC. Amino acid sequence: CATPGTSDNEQFF. This rearrangement joins TRBV2 to TRBJ2-1; 10 bases are shared with TRBD2. V was pared by 10 bases and J by 5 bases, with 5 bases of the junction left unmatched. The CDR3 is made up of 13 amino acids. Germline V gene sequence: CDR1 SNHLY, CDR2 FYNNEI.

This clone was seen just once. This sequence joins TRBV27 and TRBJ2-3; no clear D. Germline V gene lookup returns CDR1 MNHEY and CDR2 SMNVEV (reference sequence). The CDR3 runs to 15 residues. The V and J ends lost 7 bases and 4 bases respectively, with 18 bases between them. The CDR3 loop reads CASNYGSLRADTQYF. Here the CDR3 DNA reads TGTGCCAGCAATTATGGCAGCCTTAGAGCAGATACGCAGTATTTT.

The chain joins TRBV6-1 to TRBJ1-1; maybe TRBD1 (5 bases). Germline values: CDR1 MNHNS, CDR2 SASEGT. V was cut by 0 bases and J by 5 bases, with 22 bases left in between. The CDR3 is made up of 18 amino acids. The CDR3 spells CASSEADWQQEGRTEAFF. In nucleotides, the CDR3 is TGTGCCAGCAGTGAAGCTGATTGGCAACAGGAAGGGCGAACTGAAGCTTTCTTT.

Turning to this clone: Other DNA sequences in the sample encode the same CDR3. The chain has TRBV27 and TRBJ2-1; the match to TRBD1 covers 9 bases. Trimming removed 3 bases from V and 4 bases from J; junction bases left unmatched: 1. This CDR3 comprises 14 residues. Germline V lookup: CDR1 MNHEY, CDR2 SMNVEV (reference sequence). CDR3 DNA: TGTGCCAGCAGTTTGGGACAGGGTTACAATGAGCAGTTCTTC. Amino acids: CASSLGQGYNEQFF.

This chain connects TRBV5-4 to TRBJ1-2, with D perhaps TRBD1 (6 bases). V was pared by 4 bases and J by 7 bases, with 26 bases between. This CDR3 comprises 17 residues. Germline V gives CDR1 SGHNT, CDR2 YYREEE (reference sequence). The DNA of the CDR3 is TGTGCCAGCAGCCCAGGGGACTACAGCTTTGAGCAATTTGGCTACACCTTC. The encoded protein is CASSPGDYSFEQFGYTF.

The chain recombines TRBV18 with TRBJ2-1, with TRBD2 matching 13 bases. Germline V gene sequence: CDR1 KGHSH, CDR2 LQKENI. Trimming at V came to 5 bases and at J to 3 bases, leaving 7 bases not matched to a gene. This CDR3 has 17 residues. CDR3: CASSTSGRAQFYNEQFF. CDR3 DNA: TGTGCCAGCTCAACTAGCGGGAGGGCGCAGTTCTACAATGAGCAGTTCTTC.

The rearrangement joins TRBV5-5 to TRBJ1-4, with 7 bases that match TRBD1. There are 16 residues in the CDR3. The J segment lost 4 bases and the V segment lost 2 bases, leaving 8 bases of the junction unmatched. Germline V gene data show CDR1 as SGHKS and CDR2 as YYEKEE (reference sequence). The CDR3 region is CASSFVPGTVNEKLFF. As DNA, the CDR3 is TGTGCCAGCAGCTTTGTGCCCGGGACAGTTAATGAAAAACTGTTTTTT.

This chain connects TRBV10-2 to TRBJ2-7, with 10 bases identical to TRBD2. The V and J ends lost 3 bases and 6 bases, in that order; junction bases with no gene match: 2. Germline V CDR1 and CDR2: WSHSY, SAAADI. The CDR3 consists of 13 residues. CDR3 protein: CASSEGTSAEQYF. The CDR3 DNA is TGCGCCAGCAGTGAAGGGACTAGCGCCGAGCAGTACTTC.

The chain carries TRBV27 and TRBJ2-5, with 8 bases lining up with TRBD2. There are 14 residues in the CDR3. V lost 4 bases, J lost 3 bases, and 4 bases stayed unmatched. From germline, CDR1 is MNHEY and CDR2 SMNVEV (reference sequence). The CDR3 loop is CASSSGGVEETQYF. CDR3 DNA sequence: TGTGCCAGCAGTTCGGGGGGGGTGGAAGAGACCCAGTACTTC.

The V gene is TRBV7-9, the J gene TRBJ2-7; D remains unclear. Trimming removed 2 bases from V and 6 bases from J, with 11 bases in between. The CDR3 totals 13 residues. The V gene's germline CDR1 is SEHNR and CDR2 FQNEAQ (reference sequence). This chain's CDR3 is CASSLSSQSEQYF. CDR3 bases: TGTGCCAGCAGCTTAAGTAGCCAGAGCGAGCAGTACTTC.

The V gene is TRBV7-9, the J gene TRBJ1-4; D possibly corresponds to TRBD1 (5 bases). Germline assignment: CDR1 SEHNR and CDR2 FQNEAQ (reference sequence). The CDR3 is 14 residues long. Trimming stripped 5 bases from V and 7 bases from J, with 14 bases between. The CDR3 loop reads CASSQSGFGEKLFF. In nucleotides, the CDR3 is TGTGCCAGCAGCCAATCAGGGTTTGGTGAAAAACTGTTTTTT.

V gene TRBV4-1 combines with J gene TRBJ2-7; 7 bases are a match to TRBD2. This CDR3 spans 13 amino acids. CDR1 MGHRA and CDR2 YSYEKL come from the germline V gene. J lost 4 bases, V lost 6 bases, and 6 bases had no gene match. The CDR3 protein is CASSGGGQYEQYF. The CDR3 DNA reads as TGCGCCAGCAGTGGGGGAGGGCAATACGAGCAGTACTTC.